The rows below give T cell receptor beta chains drawn from one sample of a study of blood T cell repertoires in COVID-19. Measured with immunoSEQ multiplex PCR; TCRdb has only the in-frame clones, and not every one. The sample lists tens of thousands of clones, approximately 94% occurring once. The sample consisted of peripheral blood. These receptors all stem from a human donor with active COVID-19. The donor label of this sample is uncertain. The CDR3 runs from the conserved cysteine through the conserved F or W. The D gene is left open where the match is weak. The size entry is marked missing in some rows and otherwise reads once, few, many or a size class.

NA,NA,TRBV7-2,TRBJ1-1,CASSLEALNTEAFF,TGTGCCAGCAGCTTAGAAGCGCTGAACACTGAAGCTTTCTTT
NA,TRBD1,TRBV27,TRBJ1-6,CASRRQGAGYNSPLHF,TGTGCCAGCAGGAGACAGGGGGCCGGATATAATTCACCCCTCCACTTT
NA,NA,TRBV5-8,TRBJ2-7,CASSLVRGGEQYF,TGTGCCAGCAGCTTGGTTCGGGGTGGCGAGCAGTACTTC
NA,TRBD1,TRBV18,TRBJ2-1,CASSPVTGGRNEQFF,TGTGCCAGCTCACCAGTGACAGGGGGGAGGAATGAGCAGTTCTTC
NA,NA,TRBV24-1,TRBJ2-7,CATSDLAGNEQYF,TGTGCCACCAGTGATTTGGCGGGGAACGAGCAGTACTTC
NA,TRBD1,TRBV25-1,TRBJ2-5,CASSPSTGRETQYF,TGTGCCAGCAGCCCCTCGACAGGGCGTGAGACCCAGTACTTC
few,NA,TRBV21-1,TRBJ1-6,CASSKGGPGDDNSPLHF,TGTGCCAGCAGCAAAGGGGGGCCAGGGGACGATAATTCACCCCTCCACTTT
NA,NA,TRBV12-3/TRBV12-4,TRBJ2-3,CASSLTDTQYF,TGTGCCAGCAGTCTCACAGATACGCAGTATTTT
once,NA,TRBV11-2,TRBJ2-5,CASSLYQETQYF,TGTGCCAGCAGCCTCTATCAAGAGACCCAGTACTTC
NA,TRBD2,TRBV10-3,TRBJ2-2,CATAAGGGPLGELFF,TGTGCCACCGCCGCGGGCGGGGGGCCCCTCGGGGAGCTGTTTTTT